This TCR beta chain was captured by sequencing in a study of shared clonotypes between healthy human individuals. Donors were Caucasian adults residing in Nashville, Tennessee, USA. Assay used: immunoSEQ multiplex PCR; TCRdb lists only in-frame clones, some missing. Here the sample spans around 2.5 million clones, roughly 93% being singletons. The specimen sequenced was naive CD4+ T cells from PBMCs. Subset: CD45RA+ positively selected. The TCR originated in a man between 18 and 35 years old in good health. Some clones in this sample may be carry-over from other donors' samples.

CDR3 amino acids: CASRGLVDSHSGANVLTF. As DNA, the CDR3 is TGTGCCAGCAGGGGGCTAGTGGACAGCCACTCTGGGGCCAACGTCCTGACTTTC. The chain couples TRBV25-1 to TRBJ2-6; tentative D call: TRBD1 (6 bases). V lost 6 bases to trimming and J lost 0 bases, with 18 bases between them. The CDR3 has 18 amino acids. Per germline, CDR1 MGHDK and CDR2 SYGVNS.